These T cell receptor beta chains were read from a single sample in a study of T cells in Graves' hyperthyroidism and ophthalmopathy. One entry per CDR3 protein, called by TCRdb with MiXCR from the multiplex PCR reads. Here the sample spans roughly 350,000 distinct CDR3 sequences, approximately 13% being singletons. Material for sequencing was blood. The receptors were gathered from a woman younger than 45 with Graves' hyperthyroidism. CDR3s include the opening cysteine and the closing phenylalanine or tryptophan. A D gene is named only where the DNA matches it firmly. The size entry is marked missing in some rows and otherwise reads once, few, many or a size class.

D gene,V gene,J gene,clone size,CDR3 DNA,CDR3 protein
.,TRBV20-1,TRBJ2-2,many,TGCAGTGCACAACGGGCCAGGGCAGGAGGCGGGGAGCTGTTTTTT,CSAQRARAGGGELFF
TRBD1,TRBV28,TRBJ1-6,many,TGTGCCAGCAGACCGATTCCGGGACAGGGAAGGATCAATTCACCCCTCCACTTT,CASRPIPGQGRINSPLHF
TRBD1,TRBV12-3/TRBV12-4,TRBJ1-1,few,TGTGCCAGCAGTTCTCAGGGGGCGAACACTGAAGCTTTCTTT,CASSSQGANTEAFF
.,TRBV20-1,TRBJ2-5,many,TGCAGTGCTTCCGCAGGGCGAGGAGAGACCCAGTACTTC,CSASAGRGETQYF
.,TRBV30,TRBJ1-1,.,TGTGCCGGGGAGGATCAGAACACTGAAGCTTTCTTT,CAGEDQNTEAFF
.,TRBV4-1,TRBJ2-7,few,TGCGCCAGCAGCGACCGGACGGGCTCCTACGAGCAGTACTTC,CASSDRTGSYEQYF
.,TRBV28,TRBJ2-2,many,TGTGCCAGCGGGTGGGACGGAACCGGGGAGCTGTTTTTT,CASGWDGTGELFF
.,TRBV20-1,TRBJ2-7,many,TGCAGTGCTCCTAGGGTGGGCGAGCAGTACTTC,CSAPRVGEQYF
.,TRBV24-1,TRBJ2-5,many,TGTGCCACCTCAACAGGGTCAGAGACCCAGTACTTC,CATSTGSETQYF
.,TRBV30,TRBJ1-1,few,TGTGCCTCAAGGGGGGATTCAAACACTGAAGCTTTCTTT,CASRGDSNTEAFF
.,TRBV30,TRBJ2-2,.,TGTGCCTGTTTTGCCGGGGAGCTGTTTTTT,CACFAGELFF
.,TRBV27,TRBJ2-1,many,TGTGCCAGCAGTTTAGCGGGGGCGGTTGAGCAGTTCTTC,CASSLAGAVEQFF
.,TRBV28,TRBJ2-3,many,TGTGCCAGCAGTGCCCGGTCACGGCGCCTTTACACAGATACGCAGTATTTT,CASSARSRRLYTDTQYF
TRBD1,TRBV30,TRBJ1-5,.,TGTGCCCGGGCAGCGACAGGGGAAGGGCAGCCCCAGCATTTT,CARAATGEGQPQHF
TRBD1,TRBV28,TRBJ2-7,many,TGTGCCAGCAGTTCCTCCGGGACAGGGGGCTACGAGCAGTACTTC,CASSSSGTGGYEQYF
.,TRBV13,TRBJ1-2,.,TGTGCCAGCAGCGGAACAGAGGAGGGCTACACCTTC,CASSGTEEGYTF
TRBD2,TRBV12-3/TRBV12-4,TRBJ2-7,many,TGTGCCAGCAGTTTAGGGGAGCGGGAGAGTAGCTACGAGCAGTACTTC,CASSLGERESSYEQYF
TRBD1,TRBV28,TRBJ2-7,.,TGTGCCAGCATTCTGACAGGGGGATCCTACGAGCAGTACTTC,CASILTGGSYEQYF
TRBD2,TRBV2,TRBJ2-2,many,TGTGCCGGGGAGACTAGCGGGAGAGAGACCGGGGAGCTGTTTTTT,CAGETSGRETGELFF
.,TRBV11-2,TRBJ2-3,few,TGTGCCAGCAGCTTAGAACGGCCGGTTGGTACAGATACGCAGTATTTT,CASSLERPVGTDTQYF
.,TRBV2,TRBJ2-1,.,TGTGCCAGCAGCCGGGACGGGGTGAGCTCCTACAATGAGCAGTTCTTC,CASSRDGVSSYNEQFF
.,TRBV28,TRBJ2-1,many,TGTGCCAGCAGTTTATTTTCCAGTGAGTACAATGAGCAGTTCTTC,CASSLFSSEYNEQFF
.,TRBV11-2,TRBJ2-3,many,TGTGCCAGCATCAACCGGGTCCTTGGGGATACGCAGTATTTT,CASINRVLGDTQYF
.,TRBV7-6,TRBJ1-4,many,TGTGCCAGCAGCCTCGGGACCGCAGCAACTAATGAAAAACTGTTTTTT,CASSLGTAATNEKLFF
.,TRBV3-1,TRBJ2-2,.,TGTGCCAGCAGCCCCCCCTGGCTTTCAGGGGAGCTGTTTTTT,CASSPPWLSGELFF
TRBD2,TRBV5-6,TRBJ2-1,many,TGTGCCAGCAACGGAGGGGGGCGGGAGGCTTTGAGCTCCTACAATGAGCAGTTCTTC,CASNGGGREALSSYNEQFF
TRBD1,TRBV12-3/TRBV12-4,TRBJ1-5,.,TGTGCCAGCAGTGGACAGGGGTCAGGGCCCCAGCATTTT,CASSGQGSGPQHF
.,TRBV10-3,TRBJ2-5,few,TGTGCCATCGCCGGGGGACAACAAGAGACCCAGTACTTC,CAIAGGQQETQYF
TRBD1,TRBV20-1,TRBJ2-3,many,TGCAGTGCAGGGGGCCAGTCCGGCACAGATACGCAGTATTTT,CSAGGQSGTDTQYF
.,TRBV2,TRBJ2-5,many,TGTGCCAGCAGTGGCTGGGGGCGCCGGACCCAGTACTTC,CASSGWGRRTQYF
.,TRBV20-1,TRBJ1-2,few,TGCAGTGCTAGAGATCCGGGGAAGGGATATGGCTACACCTTC,CSARDPGKGYGYTF
TRBD1,TRBV20-1,TRBJ2-7,.,TGCAGTGGGACAGGCCCTTACGAGCAGTACTTC,CSGTGPYEQYF
.,TRBV10-2,TRBJ1-2,once,TGCGCCAGCAGTGAGCGAGGGTACTATGGCTACACCTTC,CASSERGYYGYTF